The rows below give T cell receptor beta chains drawn from one sample of a study of cytomegalovirus exposure and HLA in healthy donors. Measured with immunoSEQ multiplex PCR; TCRdb has only the in-frame clones, and not every one. The sample lists over 200,000 clones; 85% were seen once. Sequencing used PBMCs. These receptors were collected from a human donor in good health. Both conserved end residues are part of each CDR3. The size entry is marked missing in some rows and otherwise reads once, few, many or a size class.

V: TRBV30
size: -
J: TRBJ2-5
CDR3: CAWSVGARETQYF

V: TRBV5-1
size: -
J: TRBJ2-4
CDR3: CASSLGTSGGVAIQYF

V: TRBV4-2
size: -
J: TRBJ1-1
CDR3: CASSHTLDRRNTEAFF

V: TRBV6-5
size: -
J: TRBJ1-1
CDR3: CASSYGARSTEAFF

V: TRBV5-6
size: -
J: TRBJ2-1
CDR3: CASSFDRVDEQFF

V: TRBV6-6
size: -
J: TRBJ1-1
CDR3: CASSYDARGAGVEAFF

V: TRBV10-3
size: few
J: TRBJ2-7
CDR3: CAISESMSASSYEQYF

V: TRBV7-8
size: -
J: TRBJ2-3
CDR3: CASSYERDTQYF

V: TRBV28
size: few
J: TRBJ2-2
CDR3: CASSYARITGELFF

V: TRBV28
size: -
J: TRBJ2-1
CDR3: CASTTSGAGGDEQFF

V: TRBV4-3
size: -
J: TRBJ2-1
CDR3: CASSQDSPGYNEQFF

V: TRBV18
size: -
J: TRBJ2-5
CDR3: CASSPRTGEETQYF

V: TRBV30
size: -
J: TRBJ2-1
CDR3: CAWRLRTSGYAYNEQFF

V: TRBV27
size: -
J: TRBJ2-7
CDR3: CASSFQDRDYEQYF

V: TRBV7-2
size: -
J: TRBJ2-3
CDR3: CASSLRGRGDTQYF

V: TRBV11-2
size: -
J: TRBJ2-2
CDR3: CASSFSGRADTGELFF

V: TRBV29-1
size: once
J: TRBJ2-1
CDR3: CSVEVRDEQFF

V: TRBV7-9
size: -
J: TRBJ1-4
CDR3: CASSADIRSEKLFF

V: TRBV7-8
size: -
J: TRBJ2-1
CDR3: CASSAGTGVVMDEQFF

V: TRBV4-1
size: -
J: TRBJ2-3
CDR3: CASSQTGLTDTQYF

V: TRBV9
size: -
J: TRBJ2-3
CDR3: CASSPLSRRGTDTQYF

V: TRBV6-1
size: -
J: TRBJ2-4
CDR3: CASSEDATGRIQYF